Listed below are T cell receptor beta chains from one sample, sequenced in a study of blood T cell repertoires in COVID-19. The data were produced by immunoSEQ multiplex PCR, yet TCRdb's version contains in-frame clones alone and is incomplete. The sample has 85,000 to 120,000 clones; roughly 80% are singletons. The specimen was peripheral blood. The receptors were sampled from a woman in her sixties or seventies with acute or convalescent COVID-19. The CDR3 runs from the conserved cysteine through the conserved F or W. A D gene is named only where the DNA matches it firmly. Size is stated for part of the rows, as once, few or many counts, or as a class when the clone is expanded.

clone size: NA; D gene: TRBD2; J gene: TRBJ2-7; V gene: TRBV27; CDR3 protein: CASTSTSGSTYF; CDR3 DNA: TGTGCCAGCACCTCTACTAGCGGGAGTACGTACTTC
clone size: NA; D gene: NA; J gene: TRBJ2-1; V gene: TRBV6-1; CDR3 protein: CASSDVQVGVFAVQFF; CDR3 DNA: TGTGCCAGCAGTGACGTACAGGTCGGTGTCTTCGCGGTCCAGTTCTTC
clone size: NA; D gene: TRBD1; J gene: TRBJ1-1; V gene: TRBV6-1; CDR3 protein: CASSSTGQMNTEAFF; CDR3 DNA: TGTGCCAGCAGTTCCACGGGACAGATGAACACTGAAGCTTTCTTT
clone size: NA; D gene: NA; J gene: TRBJ1-6; V gene: TRBV19; CDR3 protein: CASSIGTERDSPLHF; CDR3 DNA: TGTGCCAGTAGTATAGGGACCGAGCGGGATTCACCCCTCCACTTT
clone size: NA; D gene: NA; J gene: TRBJ2-1; V gene: TRBV19; CDR3 protein: CASSKPAAGVSSSYNEQFF; CDR3 DNA: TGTGCCAGTAGTAAACCCGCGGCTGGCGTATCGAGCTCCTACAATGAGCAGTTCTTC
clone size: NA; D gene: TRBD1; J gene: TRBJ1-2; V gene: TRBV12-3/TRBV12-4; CDR3 protein: CASSRDRNYGYTF; CDR3 DNA: TGTGCCAGCAGTAGGGACAGAAACTATGGCTACACCTTC
clone size: NA; D gene: TRBD2; J gene: TRBJ2-7; V gene: TRBV5-1; CDR3 protein: CASSAAGGPYEQYF; CDR3 DNA: TGCGCCAGCAGTGCAGCGGGAGGCCCCTACGAGCAGTACTTC
clone size: NA; D gene: TRBD2; J gene: TRBJ2-3; V gene: TRBV5-5; CDR3 protein: CASRRGLADTQYF; CDR3 DNA: TGTGCCAGCAGGCGGGGACTAGCAGATACGCAGTATTTT
clone size: NA; D gene: NA; J gene: TRBJ1-5; V gene: TRBV7-6; CDR3 protein: CASSSFNQPQHF; CDR3 DNA: TGTGCCAGCAGCTCATTCAATCAGCCCCAGCATTTT
clone size: NA; D gene: TRBD1; J gene: TRBJ1-1; V gene: TRBV19; CDR3 protein: CASSIPDRALNTEAFF; CDR3 DNA: TGTGCCAGTAGTATTCCAGACAGGGCTTTGAACACTGAAGCTTTCTTT
clone size: once; D gene: NA; J gene: TRBJ1-6; V gene: TRBV28; CDR3 protein: CASTAGDSRISPLHF; CDR3 DNA: TGTGCCAGCACCGCCGGGGACTCGAGAATTTCACCCCTCCACTTT
clone size: NA; D gene: TRBD2; J gene: TRBJ2-3; V gene: TRBV24-1; CDR3 protein: CATSDSPAGGLADTQYF; CDR3 DNA: TGTGCCACCAGTGATTCCCCCGCGGGAGGATTGGCAGATACGCAGTATTTT
clone size: NA; D gene: NA; J gene: TRBJ2-7; V gene: TRBV3-1/TRBV3-2; CDR3 protein: CASSQDLTGAYEQYF; CDR3 DNA: TGTGCCAGCAGCCAAGATCTGACGGGGGCCTACGAGCAGTACTTC
clone size: NA; D gene: NA; J gene: TRBJ1-6; V gene: TRBV5-1; CDR3 protein: CASSPRESYNSPLHF; CDR3 DNA: TGCGCCAGCAGCCCCAGGGAATCCTATAATTCACCCCTCCACTTT
clone size: NA; D gene: NA; J gene: TRBJ1-2; V gene: TRBV19; CDR3 protein: CASNLNLANYGYTF; CDR3 DNA: TGTGCCAGTAACCTAAATTTAGCTAACTATGGCTACACCTTC